This T cell receptor (beta chain) comes out of a study of a mutant IDH1 vaccine in newly diagnosed glioma. Findings and caveats of the study: Whatever changes occurred in top peripheral T cell clonotypes seemed unrelated to pseudoprogression.

Specified time point: week 23, last vaccination. Alongside topical imiquimod, each dose of vaccine comprised 300 ug of mutant IDH1 20-mer peptide. The CDR3 spans 15 residues. Trimming at V came to 2 bases and at J to 7 bases, leaving 7 bases not matched to a gene. Germline V CDR1 and CDR2: SEHNR, FQNEAQ (reference sequence). Only in-frame clones appear in the TCRdb table, and some are missing; sequencing was by immunoSEQ multiplex PCR. The repertoire includes about 43,000 clones, around 85% of them detected once, and roughly 2.4% sits in the top ten. A word on this clone: Antigen specificity is unknown.

The chain couples TRBV7-9 to TRBJ2-1; 8 bases fit TRBD1. The sequence derives from a young woman with glioma. Some clones in this sample may be carry-over from other donors' samples. The material was PBMCs, obtained from a glioma patient whose treatment included an IDH1 peptide vaccine. CDR3 region: CASSLTAGGLNEQFF. In DNA, the CDR3 is TGTGCCAGCAGCTTAACGGCAGGGGGCCTAAATGAGCAGTTCTTC.